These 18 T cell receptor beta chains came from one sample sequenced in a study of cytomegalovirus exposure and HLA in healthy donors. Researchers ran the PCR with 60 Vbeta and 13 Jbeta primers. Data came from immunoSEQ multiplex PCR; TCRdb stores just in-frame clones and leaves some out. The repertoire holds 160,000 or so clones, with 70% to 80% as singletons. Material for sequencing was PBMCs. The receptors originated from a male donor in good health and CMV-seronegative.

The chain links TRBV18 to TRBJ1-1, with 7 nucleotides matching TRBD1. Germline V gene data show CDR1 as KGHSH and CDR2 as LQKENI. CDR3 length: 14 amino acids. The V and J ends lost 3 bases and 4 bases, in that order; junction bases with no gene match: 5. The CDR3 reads CASSPEQGSTEAFF. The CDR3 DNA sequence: TGTGCCAGCTCACCTGAACAGGGGAGCACTGAAGCTTTCTTT.

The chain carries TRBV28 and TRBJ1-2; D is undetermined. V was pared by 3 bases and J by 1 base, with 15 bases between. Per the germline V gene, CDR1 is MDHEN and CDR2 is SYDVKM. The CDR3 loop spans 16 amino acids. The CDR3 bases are TGTGCCAGCAGTTTGGTCGGGCGGGTCATTAACTATGGCTACACCTTC. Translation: CASSLVGRVINYGYTF.

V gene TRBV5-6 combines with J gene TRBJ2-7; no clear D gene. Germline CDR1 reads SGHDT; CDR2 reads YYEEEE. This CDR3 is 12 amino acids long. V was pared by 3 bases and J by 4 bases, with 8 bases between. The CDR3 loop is CASSYYGYEQYF. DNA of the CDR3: TGTGCCAGCAGCTACTACGGGTACGAGCAGTACTTC.

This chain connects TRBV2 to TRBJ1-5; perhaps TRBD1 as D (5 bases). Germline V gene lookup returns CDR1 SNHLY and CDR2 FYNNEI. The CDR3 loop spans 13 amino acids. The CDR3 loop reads CAGCAGSNQPQHF. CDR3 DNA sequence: TGTGCTGGATGCGCAGGGAGCAATCAGCCCCAGCATTTT.

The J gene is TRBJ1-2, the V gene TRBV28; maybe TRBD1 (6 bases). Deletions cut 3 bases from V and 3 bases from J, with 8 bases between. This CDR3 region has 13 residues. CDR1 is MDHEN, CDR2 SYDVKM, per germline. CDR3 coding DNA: TGTGCCAGCAGTTTGACAGGTGACTATGGCTACACCTTC. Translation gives CASSLTGDYGYTF.

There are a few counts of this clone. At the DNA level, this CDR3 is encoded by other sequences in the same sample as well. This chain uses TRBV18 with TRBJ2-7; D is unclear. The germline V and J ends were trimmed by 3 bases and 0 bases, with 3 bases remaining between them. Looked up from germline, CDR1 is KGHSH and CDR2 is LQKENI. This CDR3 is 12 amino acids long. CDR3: CASSPGSYEQYF. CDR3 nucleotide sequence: TGTGCCAGCTCACCCGGCTCCTACGAGCAGTACTTC.

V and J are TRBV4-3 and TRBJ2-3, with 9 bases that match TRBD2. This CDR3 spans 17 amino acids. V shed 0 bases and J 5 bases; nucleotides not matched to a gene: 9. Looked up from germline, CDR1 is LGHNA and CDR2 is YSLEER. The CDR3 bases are TGCGCCAGCAGCCAAGACTTTGCGGGAGGGCCTGGAGATACGCAGTATTTT. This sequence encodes CASSQDFAGGPGDTQYF.

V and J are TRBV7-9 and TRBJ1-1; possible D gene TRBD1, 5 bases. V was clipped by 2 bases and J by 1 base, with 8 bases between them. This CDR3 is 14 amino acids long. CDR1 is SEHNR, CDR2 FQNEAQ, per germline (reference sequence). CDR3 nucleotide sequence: TGTGCCAGCAGCTTAAGACAGACGAACACTGAAGCTTTCTTT. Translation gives CASSLRQTNTEAFF.

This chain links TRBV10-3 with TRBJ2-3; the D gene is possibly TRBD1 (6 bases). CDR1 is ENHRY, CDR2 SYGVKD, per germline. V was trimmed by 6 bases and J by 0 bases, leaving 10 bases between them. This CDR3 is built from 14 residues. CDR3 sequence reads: CAIRAGVSTDTQYF. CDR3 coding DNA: TGTGCCATCAGGGCAGGGGTGAGCACAGATACGCAGTATTTT.

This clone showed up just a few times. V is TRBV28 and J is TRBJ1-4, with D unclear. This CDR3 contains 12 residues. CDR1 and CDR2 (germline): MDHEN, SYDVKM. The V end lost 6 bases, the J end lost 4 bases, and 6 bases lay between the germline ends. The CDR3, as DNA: TGTGCCAGCAGACAGAGTAATGAAAAACTGTTTTTT. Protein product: CASRQSNEKLFF.

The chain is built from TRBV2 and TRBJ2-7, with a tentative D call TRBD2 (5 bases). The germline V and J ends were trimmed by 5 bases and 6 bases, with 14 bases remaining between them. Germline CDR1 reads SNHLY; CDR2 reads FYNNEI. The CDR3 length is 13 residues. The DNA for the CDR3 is TGTGCCAGCAGTTTGAGCCGGGAATCCGAGCAGTACTTC. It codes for CASSLSRESEQYF.

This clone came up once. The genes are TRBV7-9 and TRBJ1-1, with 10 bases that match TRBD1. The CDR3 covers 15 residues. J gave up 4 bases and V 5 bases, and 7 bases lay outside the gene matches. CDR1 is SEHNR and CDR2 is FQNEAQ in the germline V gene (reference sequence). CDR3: CASSIGQGGFTEAFF. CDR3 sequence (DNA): TGTGCCAGCAGCATCGGACAGGGGGGCTTCACTGAAGCTTTCTTT.

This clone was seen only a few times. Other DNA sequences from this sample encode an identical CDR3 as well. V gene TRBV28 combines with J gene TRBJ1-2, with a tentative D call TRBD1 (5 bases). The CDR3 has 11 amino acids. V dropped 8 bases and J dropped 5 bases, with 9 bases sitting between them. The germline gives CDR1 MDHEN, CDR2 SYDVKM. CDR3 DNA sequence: TGTGCCAGCGACAGTCGGTATGGCTACACCTTC. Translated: CASDSRYGYTF.

For the CDR3, the DNA is TGTGCCAGCAGCTGGGATACAGGGGCTGAAGCTTTCTTT. It is translated as CASSWDTGAEAFF. The chain is built from TRBV7-9 and TRBJ1-1, with 7 bases identical to TRBD1. The CDR3 is 13 amino acids. CDR1 SEHNR and CDR2 FQNEAQ come from the germline V gene (reference sequence). Losses at the gene ends were 4 bases for V and 6 bases for J; bases not matched to a gene: 5.

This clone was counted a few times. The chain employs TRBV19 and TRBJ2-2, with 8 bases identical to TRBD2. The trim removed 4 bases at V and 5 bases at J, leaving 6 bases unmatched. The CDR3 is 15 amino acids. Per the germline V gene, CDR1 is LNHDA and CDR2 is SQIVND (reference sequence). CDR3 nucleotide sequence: TGTGCCAGTAGTACGGGACTAGGGTATACCGGGGAGCTGTTTTTT. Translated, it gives CASSTGLGYTGELFF.

The CDR3 DNA follows: TGCGCCAGCAGGTCTAGCGGGGGGGCTAGCACAGATACGCAGTATTTT. This encodes CASRSSGGASTDTQYF. This chain joins TRBV4-3 and TRBJ2-3; 12 nucleotides match TRBD2. The germline V gene has CDR1 LGHNA and CDR2 YSLEER. The CDR3 is 16 residues long. V was clipped by 6 bases and J by 0 bases; unmatched bases: 4.

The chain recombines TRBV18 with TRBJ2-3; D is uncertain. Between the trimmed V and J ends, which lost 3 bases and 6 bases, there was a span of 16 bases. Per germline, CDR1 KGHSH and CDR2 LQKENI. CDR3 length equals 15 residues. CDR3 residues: CASSPNDGFEDTQYF. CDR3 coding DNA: TGTGCCAGCTCACCTAATGACGGGTTCGAGGATACGCAGTATTTT.

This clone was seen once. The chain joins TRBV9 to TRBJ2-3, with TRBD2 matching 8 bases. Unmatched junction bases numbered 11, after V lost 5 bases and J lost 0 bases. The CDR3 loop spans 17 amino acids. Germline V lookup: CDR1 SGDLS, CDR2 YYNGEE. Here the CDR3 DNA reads TGTGCCAGCAGAGGGGGGAGTAGCGGGGCAAGCACAGATACGCAGTATTTT. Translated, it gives CASRGGSSGASTDTQYF.